This T cell receptor beta chain is drawn from a study of Ad26.COV2.S vaccination and SARS-CoV-2 variants (dated by TCRdb to 2020 to 2023). Study-level background: Donors in the vaccine arm were drawn from COV1001, a multicentre, randomized, double-blind, placebo-controlled phase I-IIa trial testing Ad26.COV2.S in healthy adults. Ad26.COV2.S was administered intramuscularly at a dose of 5x10^10 or 1x10^11 viral particles, either as one shot or as two shots given 56 days apart. TCRbeta repertoire sequencing was used to assess the specificity and breadth of SARS-CoV-2-reactive T cell receptors after Ad26.COV2.S vaccination. The TCR-sequenced set comprised around 30 samples: some 19 Ad26.COV2.S vaccine recipients, 5 placebo recipients and 8 SARS-CoV-2 convalescent individuals. Participants in the trial were split at random into five groups of five each, receiving low-dose or high-dose Ad26.COV2.S once or twice, or else placebo on both occasions. Blinding of investigators to trial group allocation was maintained during experiments and outcome assessment.

This clone was found once. It lacks a known antigen. No base quality information exists; no much larger clone differs at one position. In the paper's terms, the treatment or condition label means: some 20 received Ad26.COV2.S at low or high dose, single or two shots; 5 received placebo; per-sample allocation not given. Repertoires of vaccine and placebo recipients were sequenced from samples taken on day 63 after the first injection. Cohort 1b enrolled 20 to 30 adults aged 18-55 years at a single site in Boston, USA, between 29 July and 7 August 2020. Ad26.COV2.S was a replication-incompetent adenovirus type 26 vector expressing a prefusion-stabilized SARS-CoV-2 spike protein from the original Wuhan strain. The germline V gene (reference sequence) gives CDR1 as GTSNPN and CDR2 as SVGIG. Cut back by 8 bases and 5 bases, the V and J ends lie 10 bases apart. The CDR3 runs 10 amino acids, cysteine and phenylalanine included. Left in the record is the CDR3 DNA by itself, 30 bases read in frame from the first base.

The study at large found these results: Compared with placebo recipients, Ad26.COV2.S recipients showed higher spike-specific TCR breadth (P = 0.0014). Vaccine and placebo recipients had comparable non-spike TCR breadth, which fits with the vaccine containing only spike. The study was not powered for comparison of responses between vaccine doses or regimens. According to the authors, total T cell responses may have been underestimated by the TCR breadth and depth analyses. After vaccination, spike-specific CD8+ and CD4+ T cell responses were reported to show substantial breadth.

TCRbeta CDR3 regions were sequenced with the immunoSEQ Assay. After extraction, genomic DNA underwent amplification by bias-controlled multiplex PCR, followed by high-throughput sequencing. The original pipeline was this. Collapsing and filtering of sequences were performed to quantify the absolute abundance of each unique TCRbeta CDR3 region. T cell fraction was estimated by normalization of TCRbeta template counts to usable DNA, with usable DNA being measured through amplification of reference genes present in all nucleated cells. Repertoire TCRs were annotated as SARS-CoV-2-specific by exact matching of V gene, CDR3 amino acid sequence and J gene to a known reactive TCR set. The reference SARS-CoV-2 TCR set was derived from MIRA and filtered for enrichment in COVID-19-positive ImmuneCODE repertoires, a step that removed public or cross-reactive TCRs. Using the MIRA antigens, annotated TCRs were further analysed by specific ORF or by position within an ORF. Depth was the summed frequency of annotated unique rearrangements, while breadth was defined as annotated unique rearrangements over total unique productive rearrangements. Two-sided Wilcoxon rank-sum tests were applied when comparing TCR breadth between groups. TCRdb took this table from immuneACCESS and kept in-frame rearrangements with V and J called. Such tables lack part of the clones; where checked against another copy, unresolved V genes explain under half of the gap, and the rest is unexplained. V, J and clone size reflect that table, while D and trimming were determined from the DNA. The sample yields 360,000 or so clones; approximately 89% were counted once. The top ten clonotypes cover over 1.5% of the sample.

The material sequenced was peripheral blood, taken in a trial of Ad26.COV2.S vaccine versus placebo. The chain joins TRBV30 to TRBJ2-7, with TRBD2 as a weak D call on 5 bases. The sequence derives from a person aged 18-65 years who received the Ad26.COV2.S COVID-19 vaccine or a placebo. In nucleotide form, the sequence is TGTGCCGCCGGGGAGAACGAGCAGTACTTC. This is translated as CAAGENEQYF.